The 9 T cell receptor beta chains given below trace back to one sample, sequenced in a study of PD-1 blockade in classical Hodgkin lymphoma (dated by TCRdb to 2020 to 2021). What the time point label conveys for this sample: cycle 1 day 1 (C1D1), immediately before nivolumab initiation. Relapse after autologous stem cell transplantation had occurred in all trial patients, and cohorts A, B and C were distinguished by prior brentuximab vedotin exposure. Receptor libraries were prepared by the immunoSEQ multiplex PCR assay. TCRdb limited this immuneACCESS table to in-frame rearrangements with V and J called. A share of clones is missing; checked studies link under half to unresolved V genes, and the rest is unexplained. The sample table records more than 10,000 clones; approximately 90% of these occur just once. 20% to 25% of the sample goes to the ten largest clones. This sample comprised peripheral blood mononuclear cells (PBMCs), obtained at baseline. The origin of the receptors is a human donor with classical Hodgkin lymphoma.

The V gene is TRBV7-6, the J gene TRBJ2-7; D might be TRBD2 (5 bases). The CDR3 spans 13 residues. Germline lookup yields CDR1 SGHVS and CDR2 FNYEAQ. Trimming removed 8 bases at V and 3 bases at J, with 14 bases between. CDR3 amino acids: CASSSGSYYEQYF. The DNA of the CDR3 is TGTGCCAGCTCGTCGGGATCGTACTACGAGCAGTACTTC.

The rearrangement links TRBV6-1 to TRBJ2-7; TRBD1 aligns across 8 bases. Germline-derived CDR1 and CDR2 are MNHNS and SASEGT. The CDR3 spans 16 residues. J was trimmed by 0 bases and V by 2 bases; bases with no gene match: 6. The chain's CDR3 is CASSEFVTGVSYEQYF. CDR3 nucleotide sequence: TGTGCCAGCAGTGAATTTGTGACAGGGGTCTCCTACGAGCAGTACTTC.

This chain joins TRBV4-1 and TRBJ2-7; D not resolved. V was trimmed by 4 bases and J by 2 bases, leaving 12 bases between them. CDR1 is MGHRA and CDR2 is YSYEKL in the germline V gene. CDR3 length equals 14 residues. The CDR3 reads CASSPDHSTYEQYF. The DNA for the CDR3 is TGCGCCAGCAGCCCGGATCACAGTACCTACGAGCAGTACTTC.

This clone appeared a single time. The chain uses TRBV4-1 and TRBJ2-7, with TRBD2 as a possible D gene (5 bases). CDR1 MGHRA and CDR2 YSYEKL come from the germline V gene. This CDR3 comprises 17 residues. Trimming pared 4 bases from V and 3 bases from J, leaving 22 bases between. CDR3 protein: CASSPTFARARDYEQYF. The CDR3 DNA is TGCGCCAGCAGCCCTACTTTCGCGAGGGCCCGCGACTACGAGCAGTACTTC.

CDR3 DNA sequence: TGTGCCAGCAGCCAAGCAGGGGCCTTGGGCACTGAAGCTTTCTTT. Amino acid sequence: CASSQAGALGTEAFF. The chain employs TRBV14 and TRBJ1-1; D possibly corresponds to TRBD1 (6 bases). The CDR3 consists of 15 residues. Trimming cost V 1 base and J 4 bases, with 13 bases left between them. Germline V CDR1 and CDR2: SGHDN, FVKESK.

The chain is built from TRBV2 and TRBJ2-3, with D uncertain. The V gene lost 1 base and the J gene lost 0 bases, with 11 bases spanning the gap. Germline-derived CDR1 and CDR2 are SNHLY and FYNNEI. This CDR3 is 16 amino acids long. In DNA form, the CDR3 reads TGTGCCAGCAGTGAAGGATGGGATTTCAGCACAGATACGCAGTATTTT. Translation gives CASSEGWDFSTDTQYF.

The V call is TRBV7-3, the J call TRBJ2-5, with 7 bases fitting TRBD2. The ends lost 5 bases at V and 2 bases at J; junction bases unmatched: 5. Germline-derived CDR1 and CDR2 are SGHTA and FQGTGA. The CDR3 contains 14 residues. The chain's CDR3 is CASSPTGLQETQYF. In DNA, the CDR3 is TGTGCCAGCAGCCCAACGGGACTACAAGAGACCCAGTACTTC. Filled out from reference TRBV7-3 and TRBJ2-5, the complete variable domain reads GAGVSQTPSNKVTEKGKYVELRCDPISGHTALYWYRQSLGQGPEFLIYFQGTGAADDSGLPNDRFFAVRPEGSVSTLKIQRTERGDSAVYLCASSPTGLQETQYFGPGTRLLVL.

This rearrangement joins TRBV21-1 to TRBJ1-2; TRBD1 was called by the table and not checked on the DNA. TRBV21-1 is given as a pseudogene. CDR3 length equals 15 residues. The DNA of the CDR3 is TGTGCCAGCAGCAAAGGGGCGTGGCAGCCCTATGGCTACACCTTC. It is translated as CASSKGAWQPYGYTF.

This chain links TRBV11-2 with TRBJ1-2; D gene unclear. The CDR3 length is 13 residues. Germline values: CDR1 SGHAT, CDR2 FQNNGV. Trimming removed 4 bases at V and 7 bases at J, with 13 bases between. The CDR3 DNA sequence: TGTGCCAGCAGCTCCGGCCAAATCGGTGGCTACACCTTC. Encoded protein: CASSSGQIGGYTF.